The 3 T cell receptor beta chains reported below all come from one sample, sequenced in a study of identical twins. Each CDR3 protein gets one entry after TCRdb re-called the 5' RACE reads with MiXCR. The sample includes around 1.7 million distinct CDR3 sequences, under 35% of them seen just once. Material for sequencing was cord blood. These receptor sequences come from a newborn girl in good health.

The chain employs TRBV29-1 and TRBJ1-1; 10 bases fit TRBD1. J gave up 4 bases and V 3 bases, and 5 bases lay outside the gene matches. The CDR3 runs 14 residues. Germline values: CDR1 SQVTM, CDR2 ANQGSEA. CDR3 residues: CSVEVGTGVTEAFF. As DNA, the CDR3 is TGCAGCGTTGAGGTCGGGACAGGGGTCACTGAAGCTTTCTTT.

The rearrangement uses TRBV12-3 or TRBV12-4 and TRBJ1-1, with TRBD1 matching over 8 bases. CDR3 length equals 15 residues. Unmatched junction bases numbered 7, after V lost 6 bases and J lost 1 base. The CDR3 here is CASRPGGGKNTEAFF. The DNA of the CDR3 is TGTGCCAGCAGGCCAGGGGGCGGTAAGAACACTGAAGCTTTCTTT.

This chain links TRBV5-1 with TRBJ2-1; 14 bases agree with TRBD2. V trimming: 4 bases; J trimming: 10 bases; junction bases outside the gene matches: 7. CDR3 length equals 15 residues. The germline V gene has CDR1 SGHRS and CDR2 YFSETQ. CDR3 coding DNA: TGCGCCAGCAGCCCCCTGACTAGCGGGAGGGAGGAGCAGTTCTTC. Its protein product is CASSPLTSGREEQFF.